The 20 T cell receptor beta chains in this list originate from one sample, sequenced in a study of blood T cell repertoires in COVID-19. The data were produced by immunoSEQ multiplex PCR, yet TCRdb's version contains in-frame clones alone and is incomplete. The sample records approximately 100,000 clones, less than 85% being singletons. The sequenced material came from peripheral blood. The source is a human donor in a cohort sampled during active or convalescent COVID-19.

The chain employs TRBV5-1 and TRBJ2-3; D is ambiguous. Trimming pared 0 bases from V and 1 base from J, leaving 6 bases between. The germline gives CDR1 SGHRS, CDR2 YFSETQ. The CDR3 is 14 amino acids. In DNA form, the CDR3 reads TGCGCCAGCAGCTTGGCCCAGGGCACAGATACGCAGTATTTT. As protein: CASSLAQGTDTQYF.

The chain links TRBV4-1 to TRBJ2-3, with 11 bases that match TRBD1. Per germline, CDR1 MGHRA and CDR2 YSYEKL. Unmatched junction bases numbered 3, after V lost 3 bases and J lost 1 base. This CDR3 spans 16 amino acids. The chain's CDR3 is CASSQVDRGRTDTQYF. CDR3 nucleotide sequence: TGCGCCAGCAGCCAGGTGGACAGGGGGCGCACAGATACGCAGTATTTT.

This rearrangement joins TRBV7-6 to TRBJ1-3, with D possibly matching TRBD1 (6 bases). V was clipped by 5 bases and J by 1 base, with 12 bases between them. Germline loops: CDR1 SGHVS, CDR2 FNYEAQ. The length of the CDR3 is 15 residues. CDR3 DNA sequence: TGTGCCAGCAGCAAACAGGGAGAATCTGGAAACACCATATATTTT. Its protein is CASSKQGESGNTIYF.

The genes are TRBV3-1 (or the pseudogene TRBV3-2) and TRBJ2-2, with 7 positions matching TRBD2. There are 17 residues in the CDR3. Germline V gene sequence: CDR1 LGHDT, CDR2 YNNKEL (reference sequence). V lost 1 base, J lost 5 bases, and 10 bases stayed unmatched. For the CDR3, the DNA is TGTGCCAGCAGCCAAGGTGGCGGGAGTAGGGGAACCGGGGAGCTGTTTTTT. Translating gives CASSQGGGSRGTGELFF.

This clone appeared once. The gene calls are TRBV5-1 and TRBJ2-5; 14 nucleotides match TRBD2. CDR3 length: 18 amino acids. After removal of 1 base from V and 4 bases from J, the junction contained 9 bases not matched to a gene. Germline CDR1 and CDR2: SGHRS and YFSETQ. CDR3 in amino acids: CASSLRQGTSGSGETQYF. The CDR3 DNA sequence: TGCGCCAGCAGCTTGCGACAGGGGACTAGCGGGAGCGGAGAGACCCAGTACTTC. The full variable domain, rest sourced from reference TRBV5-1 and TRBJ2-5, is KAGVTQTPRYLIKTRGQQVTLSCSPISGHRSVSWYQQTPGQGLQFLFEYFSETQRNKGNFPGRFSGRQFSNSRSEMNVSTLELGDSALYLCASSLRQGTSGSGETQYFGPGTRLLVL.

The rearrangement uses TRBV28 and TRBJ1-2, with a weak D call TRBD1 (5 bases). Germline V gives CDR1 MDHEN, CDR2 SYDVKM. Between the trimmed V and J ends, which lost 4 bases and 4 bases, there was a span of 10 bases. This CDR3 is 13 amino acids long. CDR3 coding DNA: TGTGCCAGCAGTTCGGGGGGGGGCTATGGCTACACCTTC. This sequence encodes CASSSGGGYGYTF.

This clone was seen a handful of times. The chain combines TRBV4-1 with TRBJ1-1, with 7 nucleotides matching TRBD1. The germline V gene encodes CDR1 MGHRA and CDR2 YSYEKL. Trimming removed 1 base from V and 8 bases from J; junction bases left unmatched: 4. This CDR3 has 13 residues. In DNA form, the CDR3 reads TGCGCCAGCAGCCAAGGACAGGGATGGGAAGCTTTCTTT. Translating it yields CASSQGQGWEAFF.

The chain uses TRBV27 and TRBJ1-5; TRBD1 is a possible D gene (5 bases). The CDR3 has 15 residues. With 6 bases removed from V and 2 bases from J, the gap between germline ends came to 14 bases. CDR1 is MNHEY, CDR2 SMNVEV, per germline (reference sequence). The CDR3 sequence: CASRLQGVGNQPQHF. CDR3 bases: TGTGCCAGCAGACTGCAGGGCGTTGGCAATCAGCCCCAGCATTTT.

V and J are TRBV28 and TRBJ2-1; 10 bases are a match to TRBD2. In germline, CDR1 is MDHEN, CDR2 SYDVKM. The CDR3 runs to 17 residues. V lost 3 bases and J lost 10; bases outside the gene matches: 15. The DNA of the CDR3 is TGTGCCAGCAGTTTCGGTAGCGGGAGGCTCTATATCCCGGAGCAGTTCTTC. It is translated as CASSFGSGRLYIPEQFF.

This sequence joins TRBV4-3 and TRBJ1-1; D is ambiguous. The CDR3 totals 16 residues. Trimming left V 0 bases short and J 5 bases short, with 16 bases between. Germline lookup yields CDR1 LGHNA and CDR2 YSLEER. CDR3 bases: TGCGCCAGCAGCCAAGATGGGAGTAGGGCAAGGACTGAAGCTTTCTTT. Protein: CASSQDGSRARTEAFF.

The rearrangement joins TRBV10-3 to TRBJ2-3, with 8 bases aligning to TRBD2. Germline values: CDR1 ENHRY, CDR2 SYGVKD. V gave up 7 bases and J gave up 1 base; unmatched junction bases: 13. The CDR3 has 17 residues. As DNA, the CDR3 is TGTGCCATCATGAAAAGCGGGAGTGGGAGGGGCACAGATACGCAGTATTTT. Its protein is CAIMKSGSGRGTDTQYF.

This clone was detected only a few times. The chain combines TRBV2 with TRBJ2-1; 9 bases map to TRBD2. V was pared by 6 bases and J by 8 bases, with 11 bases of the junction left unmatched. Germline CDR1 and CDR2: SNHLY and FYNNEI. CDR3 length: 15 residues. The chain's CDR3 is CASRRRLAVRDEQFF. In nucleotides, the CDR3 is TGTGCCAGCAGAAGAAGACTAGCGGTTAGGGATGAGCAGTTCTTC.

A few counts support this clone. The rearrangement joins TRBV19 to TRBJ2-3; perhaps TRBD1 as D (5 bases). Germline CDR1 is LNHDA and CDR2 is SQIVND (reference sequence). The CDR3 consists of 14 residues. Trimming pared 3 bases from V and 0 bases from J, leaving 7 bases between. The CDR3 region is CASSIQGSTDTQYF. CDR3 nucleotides: TGTGCCAGTAGTATTCAGGGCAGCACAGATACGCAGTATTTT.

The genes are TRBV7-6 and TRBJ1-4; possibly TRBD1 for D (6 bases). V shed 1 base and J shed 8 bases, with 17 bases lying between them. The CDR3 sequence is 16 residues long. Germline V gene sequence: CDR1 SGHVS, CDR2 FNYEAQ. The CDR3 coding sequence is TGTGCCAGCAGCTTAGGGCCGGGACACGGTGCAGAAAAACTGTTTTTT. Residues: CASSLGPGHGAEKLFF.

The V gene is TRBV14, the J gene TRBJ2-7, with D possibly matching TRBD2 (7 bases). V lost 0 bases and J lost 7, with 19 bases in between. Germline values: CDR1 SGHDN, CDR2 FVKESK. The CDR3 loop spans 16 amino acids. CDR3 sequence: CASSQDIGGGPTEQYF. CDR3 nucleotide sequence: TGTGCCAGCAGCCAAGATATAGGGGGGGGCCCGACGGAGCAGTACTTC.

The chain links TRBV7-7 to TRBJ2-2, with 10 nucleotides matching TRBD2. Germline assignment: CDR1 SSHAT and CDR2 FNYEAQ (reference sequence). The CDR3 sequence is 16 residues long. After removal of 6 bases from V and 3 bases from J, the junction contained 7 bases not matched to a gene. CDR3 protein: CASSLSGGVDTGELFF. The CDR3 region has the DNA TGTGCCAGCAGTCTCAGCGGGGGGGTGGACACCGGGGAGCTGTTTTTT. Full variable domain (remainder filled in from reference TRBV7-7 and TRBJ2-2): GAGVSQSPRYKVTKRGQDVTLRCDPISSHATLYWYQQALGQGPEFLTYFNYEAQPDKSGLPSDRFSAERPEGSISTLTIQRTEQRDSAMYRCASSLSGGVDTGELFFGEGSRLTVL.

This chain uses TRBV10-1 with TRBJ2-1, with 9 bases aligning to TRBD2. Germline V gene data show CDR1 as WNHNN and CDR2 as SYGVQD (reference sequence). V was clipped by 8 bases and J by 1 base; unmatched bases: 3. The CDR3 has 14 residues. This CDR3 is CASGSGGSYNEQFF. The CDR3 bases are TGCGCCAGCGGGAGCGGGGGGTCCTACAATGAGCAGTTCTTC.

The chain uses TRBV28 and TRBJ2-1, with TRBD2 identical over 11 bases. V lost 7 bases to trimming and J lost 0 bases; unmatched junction nucleotides: 17. Germline CDR1 is MDHEN and CDR2 is SYDVKM. The CDR3 length is 20 residues. CDR3 sequence (DNA): TGTGCCAGCAATTGGGGACGAAGACTAGCGGGACAAAGCTCCTACAATGAGCAGTTCTTC. Protein sequence: CASNWGRRLAGQSSYNEQFF.

The rearrangement links TRBV10-3 to TRBJ2-7, with D unresolved. V lost 0 bases and J 3 bases, leaving 24 bases between the germline ends. Germline V gives CDR1 ENHRY, CDR2 SYGVKD. This CDR3 spans 19 amino acids. The CDR3 region is CAISESIYENGLGYYEQYF. The CDR3 coding sequence is TGTGCCATCAGTGAGTCGATTTACGAAAACGGCTTGGGCTACTACGAGCAGTACTTC.

The genes are TRBV18 and TRBJ2-3; 8 bases match TRBD1. The ends lost 6 bases at V and 3 bases at J; junction bases unmatched: 8. CDR3 length equals 15 residues. Germline CDR1 is KGHSH and CDR2 is LQKENI. The CDR3 protein is CASSTTGVRTDTQYF. The CDR3 nucleotides are TGTGCCAGCTCTACGACAGGGGTACGGACAGATACGCAGTATTTT.